In its sample, the clone carrying this T cell receptor (beta chain) was seen a few times. Its antigen remains unknown. Its ends do not fully match the called genes, so a read error is possible. The PCR used 60 Vbeta and 13 Jbeta primers. Profiling relied on immunoSEQ multiplex PCR, and the TCRdb table lists in-frame clones only, not all of them. Seen here are about 130,000 clones, 65% to 85% observed once, and the top ten hold under 4.5%. This entry comes from a study of cytomegalovirus exposure and HLA in healthy donors. CDR1 and CDR2 from the germline V gene are SEHNR and FQNEAQ (reference sequence). This CDR3 comprises 17 residues. Healthy bone marrow donors made up the donors. Study-wide points: The study put 150 to 200 TCR beta chains on its list as cytomegalovirus-associated.

Sequencing input: PBMCs. The chain combines TRBV7-9 with TRBJ2-4, with TRBD1 identical over 7 bases. The receptor was isolated from a man between 18 and 35 years old in good health and CMV-seropositive. The CDR3 DNA sequence: TGTTCCAGCAGCTTAGCTACAGGGACAGATGGGAAAAACATTCAGTACTTC. This gives the protein CSSSLATGTDGKNIQYF.